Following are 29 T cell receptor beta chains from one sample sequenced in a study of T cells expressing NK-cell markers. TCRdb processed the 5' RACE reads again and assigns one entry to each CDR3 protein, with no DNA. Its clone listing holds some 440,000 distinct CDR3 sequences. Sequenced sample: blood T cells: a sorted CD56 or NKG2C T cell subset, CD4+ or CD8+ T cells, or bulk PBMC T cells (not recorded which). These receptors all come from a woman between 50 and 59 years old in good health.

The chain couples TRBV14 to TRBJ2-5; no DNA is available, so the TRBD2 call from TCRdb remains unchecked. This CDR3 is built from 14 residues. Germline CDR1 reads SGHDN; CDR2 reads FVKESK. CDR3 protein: CASSQEWAEETQYF.

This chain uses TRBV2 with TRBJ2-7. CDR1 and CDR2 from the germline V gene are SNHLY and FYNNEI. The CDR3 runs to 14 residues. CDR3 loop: CASSYSGVPYEQYF.

Here the CDR3 reads CSATGVIAGLNEQFF. The chain has TRBV20-1 and TRBJ2-1; there is no DNA to check the TCRdb D call of TRBD2. The CDR3 has 15 amino acids. Germline-derived CDR1 and CDR2 are DFQATT and SNEGSKA (reference sequence).

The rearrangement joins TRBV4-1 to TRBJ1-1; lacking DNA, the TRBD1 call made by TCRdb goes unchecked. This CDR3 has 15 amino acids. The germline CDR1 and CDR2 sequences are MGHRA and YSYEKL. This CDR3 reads CASSRPGQGVTEAFF.

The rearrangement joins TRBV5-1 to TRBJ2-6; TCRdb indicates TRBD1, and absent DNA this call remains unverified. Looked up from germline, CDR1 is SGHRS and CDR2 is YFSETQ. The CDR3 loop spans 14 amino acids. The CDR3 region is CASSSGVGANVLTF. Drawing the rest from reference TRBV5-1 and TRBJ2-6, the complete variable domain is KAGVTQTPRYLIKTRGQQVTLSCSPISGHRSVSWYQQTPGQGLQFLFEYFSETQRNKGNFPGRFSGRQFSNSRSEMNVSTLELGDSALYLCASSSGVGANVLTFGAGSRLTVL.

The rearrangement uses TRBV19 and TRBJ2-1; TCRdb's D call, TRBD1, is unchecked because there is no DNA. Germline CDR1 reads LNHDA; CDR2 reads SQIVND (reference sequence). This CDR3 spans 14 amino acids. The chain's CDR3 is CASHRGPGFNEQFF.

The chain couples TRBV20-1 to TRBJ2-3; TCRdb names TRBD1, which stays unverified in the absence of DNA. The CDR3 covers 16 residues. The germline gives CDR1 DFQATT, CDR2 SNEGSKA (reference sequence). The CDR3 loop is CSARDFGGAGTDTQYF.

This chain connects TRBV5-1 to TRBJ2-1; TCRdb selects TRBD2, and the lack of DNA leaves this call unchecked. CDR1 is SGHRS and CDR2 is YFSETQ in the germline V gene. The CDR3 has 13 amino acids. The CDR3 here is CASSISSAGEQFF. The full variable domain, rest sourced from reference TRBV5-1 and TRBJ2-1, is KAGVTQTPRYLIKTRGQQVTLSCSPISGHRSVSWYQQTPGQGLQFLFEYFSETQRNKGNFPGRFSGRQFSNSRSEMNVSTLELGDSALYLCASSISSAGEQFFGPGTRLTVL.

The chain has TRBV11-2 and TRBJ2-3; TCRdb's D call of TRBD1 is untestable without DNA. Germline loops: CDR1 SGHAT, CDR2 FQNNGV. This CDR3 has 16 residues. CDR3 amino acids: CASSLDRSGGTDTQYF.

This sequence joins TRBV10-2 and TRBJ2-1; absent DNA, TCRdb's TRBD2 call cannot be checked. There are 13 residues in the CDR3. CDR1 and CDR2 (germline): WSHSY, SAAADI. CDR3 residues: CASNVIAGEGQFF.

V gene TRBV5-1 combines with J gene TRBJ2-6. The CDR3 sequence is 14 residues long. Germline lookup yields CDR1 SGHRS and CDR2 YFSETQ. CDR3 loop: CASSSEWGANVLTF.

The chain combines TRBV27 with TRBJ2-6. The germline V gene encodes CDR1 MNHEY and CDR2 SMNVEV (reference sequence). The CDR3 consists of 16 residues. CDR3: CASTQWVASGANVLTF. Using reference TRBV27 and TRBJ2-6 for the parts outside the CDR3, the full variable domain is EAQVTQNPRYLITVTGKKLTVTCSQNMNHEYMSWYRQDPGLGLRQIYYSMNVEVTDKGDVPEGYKVSRKEKRNFPLILESPSPNQTSLYFCASTQWVASGANVLTFGAGSRLTVL.

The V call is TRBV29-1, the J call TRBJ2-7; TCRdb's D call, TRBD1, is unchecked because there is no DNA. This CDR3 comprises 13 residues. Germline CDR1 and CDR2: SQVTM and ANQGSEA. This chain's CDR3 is CSVVYAGRHEQYF.

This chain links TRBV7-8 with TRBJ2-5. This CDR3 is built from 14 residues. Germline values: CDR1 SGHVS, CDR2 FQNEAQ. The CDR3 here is CASSLFVIEETQYF.

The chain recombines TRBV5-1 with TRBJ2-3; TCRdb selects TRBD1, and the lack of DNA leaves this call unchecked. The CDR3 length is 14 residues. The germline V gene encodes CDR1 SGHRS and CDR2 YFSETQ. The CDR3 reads CASSLDARGDTQYF.

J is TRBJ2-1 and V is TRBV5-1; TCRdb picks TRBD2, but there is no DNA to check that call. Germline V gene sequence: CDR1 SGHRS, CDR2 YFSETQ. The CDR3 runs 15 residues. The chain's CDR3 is CASSLTSGSLARQFF.

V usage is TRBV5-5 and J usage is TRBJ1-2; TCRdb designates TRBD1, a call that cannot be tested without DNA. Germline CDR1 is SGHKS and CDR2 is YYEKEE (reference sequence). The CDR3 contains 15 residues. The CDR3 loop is CASSFRDRDNYGYTF.

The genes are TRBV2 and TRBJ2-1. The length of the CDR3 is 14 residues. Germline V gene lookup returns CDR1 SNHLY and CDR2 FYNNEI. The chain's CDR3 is CASKAGTYYNEQFF.

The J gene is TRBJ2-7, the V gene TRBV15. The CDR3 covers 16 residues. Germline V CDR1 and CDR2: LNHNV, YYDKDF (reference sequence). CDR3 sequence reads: CATSRGPLSASGGQYF.

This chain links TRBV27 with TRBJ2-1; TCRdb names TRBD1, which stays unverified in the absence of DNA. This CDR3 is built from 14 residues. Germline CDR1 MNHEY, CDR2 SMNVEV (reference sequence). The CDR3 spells CATNTGTGTNEQFF.

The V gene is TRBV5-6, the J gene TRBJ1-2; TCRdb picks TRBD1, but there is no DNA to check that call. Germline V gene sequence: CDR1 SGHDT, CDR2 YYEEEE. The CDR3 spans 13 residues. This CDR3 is CASKEGPNYGYTF. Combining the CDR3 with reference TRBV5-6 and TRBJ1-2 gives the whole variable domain DAGVTQSPTHLIKTRGQQVTLRCSPKSGHDTVSWYQQALGQGPQFIFQYYEEEERQRGNFPDRFSGHQFPNYSSELNVNALLLGDSALYLCASKEGPNYGYTFGSGTRLTVV.

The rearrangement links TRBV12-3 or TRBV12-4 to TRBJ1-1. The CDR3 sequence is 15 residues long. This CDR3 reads CASRPTAAKNTEAFF.

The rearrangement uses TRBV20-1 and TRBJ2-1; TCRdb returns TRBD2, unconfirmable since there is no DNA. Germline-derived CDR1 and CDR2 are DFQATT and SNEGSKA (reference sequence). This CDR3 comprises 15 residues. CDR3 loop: CSATGTSGLTNEQFF.

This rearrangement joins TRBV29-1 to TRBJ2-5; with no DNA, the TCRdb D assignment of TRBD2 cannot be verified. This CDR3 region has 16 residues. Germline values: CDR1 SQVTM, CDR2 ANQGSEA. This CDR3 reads CSVELTGTRTQETQYF.

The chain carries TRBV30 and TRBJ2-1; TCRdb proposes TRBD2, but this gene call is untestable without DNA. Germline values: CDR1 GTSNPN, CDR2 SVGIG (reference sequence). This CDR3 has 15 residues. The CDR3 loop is CAWSGGLAGGNEQFF.

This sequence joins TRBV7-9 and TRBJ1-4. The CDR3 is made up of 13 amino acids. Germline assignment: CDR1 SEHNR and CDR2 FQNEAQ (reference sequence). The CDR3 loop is CASSLEPNEKLFF.

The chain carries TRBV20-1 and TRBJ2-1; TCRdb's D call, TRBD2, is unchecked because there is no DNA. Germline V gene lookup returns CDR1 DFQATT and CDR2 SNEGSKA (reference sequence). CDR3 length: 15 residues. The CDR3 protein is CSVPGLAGQYNEQFF.

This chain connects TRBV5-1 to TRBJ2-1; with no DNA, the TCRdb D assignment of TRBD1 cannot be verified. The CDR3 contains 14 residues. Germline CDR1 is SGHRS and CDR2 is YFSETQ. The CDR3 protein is CASSIGTRNNEQFF. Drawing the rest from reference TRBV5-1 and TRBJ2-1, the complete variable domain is KAGVTQTPRYLIKTRGQQVTLSCSPISGHRSVSWYQQTPGQGLQFLFEYFSETQRNKGNFPGRFSGRQFSNSRSEMNVSTLELGDSALYLCASSIGTRNNEQFFGPGTRLTVL.

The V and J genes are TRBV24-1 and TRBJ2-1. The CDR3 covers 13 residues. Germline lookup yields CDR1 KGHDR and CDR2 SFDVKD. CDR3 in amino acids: CATSGAGYNEQFF.